A selection of T cell receptor beta chains follows, all from one sample in a study of cytomegalovirus exposure and HLA in healthy donors. Sequencing was performed with immunoSEQ multiplex PCR; in TCRdb, only in-frame clones are kept and a portion is missing. The repertoire holds tens of thousands of clones, with approximately 70% as singletons. Sequenced sample: PBMCs. The receptors were gathered from a man in his 60s in good health and CMV-seropositive. Each CDR3 is given with its conserved first and last residue. D genes are given only for firm matches. Size values are once, few and many counts, or a class for expanded clones, and some rows have none.

clone size	D gene	J gene	V gene	CDR3 DNA	CDR3 protein
few	.	TRBJ2-1	TRBV5-4	TGTGCCAGCAGCTTGTGGGGGCCTCAGTACAATGAGCAGTTCTTC	CASSLWGPQYNEQFF
.	TRBD2	TRBJ2-3	TRBV7-2	TGTGCCAGCAGACTAGCGGGGGGGCCCCCAAATACGCAGTATTTT	CASRLAGGPPNTQYF
.	.	TRBJ1-6	TRBV7-2	TGTGCCAGCAGACGTGGGTCCAGGGGATCTTCACCCCTCCACTTT	CASRRGSRGSSPLHF
few	TRBD2	TRBJ2-5	TRBV7-7	TGTGCCAGCAGCCCCTGGGGTAGCGGGGGGCCAGGTGGAGAGACCCAGTACTTC	CASSPWGSGGPGGETQYF
.	.	TRBJ2-7	TRBV7-8	TGTGCCAGCAGCTTCGTTCCCCAGTACGAGCAGTACTTC	CASSFVPQYEQYF
.	TRBD1	TRBJ2-7	TRBV6-6	TGTGCCATCGCGACAGGGACGGGGTACGAGCAGTACTTC	CAIATGTGYEQYF
.	TRBD2	TRBJ2-5	TRBV11-2	TGTGCCAGCAGCTTAGACGGGGGGGCAGCAGAGACCCAGTACTTC	CASSLDGGAAETQYF
.	.	TRBJ2-2	TRBV4-3	TGCGCCAGCAGCCTGGGACTGTATACCGGGGAGCTGTTTTTT	CASSLGLYTGELFF
.	.	TRBJ1-2	TRBV9	TGTGCCAGCAGCGGACAGTTAAAGGGCTACACCTTC	CASSGQLKGYTF
.	.	TRBJ2-3	TRBV6-1	TGTGCCAGCAGTGAAGTGACAATCGGTAATCAAAATACGCAGTATTTT	CASSEVTIGNQNTQYF
.	.	TRBJ1-1	TRBV4-3	TGCGCCAGCAGCCAAGATTTTCGCGACAGAGAAGCTTTCTTT	CASSQDFRDREAFF
.	TRBD2	TRBJ2-1	TRBV19	TGTGCCAGTAGTATGACTAGCGGGAGCAATGAGCAGTTCTTC	CASSMTSGSNEQFF
.	.	TRBJ2-3	TRBV27	TGTGCCATAAAGATAGGGATGGGGGCCCCAGATACGCAGTATTTT	CAIKIGMGAPDTQYF
.	TRBD2	TRBJ2-1	TRBV5-1	TGCGCCAGCAACGAGTATGGCGGGAGTTACAATGAGCAGTTCTTC	CASNEYGGSYNEQFF
.	.	TRBJ2-6	TRBV5-6	TGTGCCAGCAGCTTGTATCGAAAAGGGGCGAGCTCTGGGGCCAACGTCCTGACTTTC	CASSLYRKGASSGANVLTF
.	TRBD1	TRBJ1-1	TRBV6-5	TGTGCCAGCAGTATTCGGTGGACAGGGAACACTGAAGCTTTCTTT	CASSIRWTGNTEAFF
.	.	TRBJ2-3	TRBV5-1	TGCGCCAGCAGCTTTTGGGCAGGGCAGACAGATACGCAGTATTTT	CASSFWAGQTDTQYF
.	TRBD1	TRBJ2-7	TRBV7-9	TGTGCCAGCACCTTGCCGGGACAGGGGTTCGAGCAGTACTTC	CASTLPGQGFEQYF
few	TRBD1	TRBJ2-7	TRBV27	TGTGCCAGCAGCCCTACAGGGGCGACCTACGAGCAGTACTTC	CASSPTGATYEQYF
.	TRBD1	TRBJ1-2	TRBV6-5	TGTGCCAGCAGTTACGGACAGGGGGTCTCTAACTATGGCTACACCTTC	CASSYGQGVSNYGYTF
.	.	TRBJ2-2	TRBV2	TGTGCCAGCATCAAGTCGTCTAGCTCCGGGGAGCTGTTTTTT	CASIKSSSSGELFF
few	.	TRBJ2-1	TRBV11-2	TGTGCCAGCAGCTTAGGGGGAGGTTCCTACAATGAGCAGTTCTTC	CASSLGGGSYNEQFF
.	.	TRBJ1-2	TRBV7-2	TGTGCCAGCAGCTTAGACAGGGCCGGCTACACCTTC	CASSLDRAGYTF
.	.	TRBJ1-1	TRBV19	TGTGCCAGTAGTATGCAGGTGGACACTGAAGCTTTCTTT	CASSMQVDTEAFF
.	TRBD1	TRBJ1-1	TRBV7-9	TGTGCCAGCAGCTTGGCAGGGGGCGCATTCACTGAAGCTTTCTTT	CASSLAGGAFTEAFF
.	.	TRBJ1-2	TRBV10-2	TGCGCCAGCAGTGGGGCAGACGCTCCTAACTATGGCTACACCTTC	CASSGADAPNYGYTF
.	TRBD1	TRBJ2-7	TRBV7-2	TGTGCCAGCAGCTTTCAGGGGGCCTACGAGCAGTACTTC	CASSFQGAYEQYF
.	.	TRBJ1-6	TRBV14	TGTGCCAGCAGGGCCTTCTCCTATAATTCACCCCTCCACTTT	CASRAFSYNSPLHF
.	.	TRBJ1-1	TRBV19	TGTGCCAGTAGTCCTACAGGGATGAACACTGAAGCTTTCTTT	CASSPTGMNTEAFF
.	TRBD1	TRBJ1-1	TRBV2	TGTGCCAGCCCCAGGGGGACCGGTGGGGCTTTCTTT	CASPRGTGGAFF
.	TRBD1	TRBJ2-2	TRBV7-3	TGTGCCAGCAGCCCCGGGCCGACAGGGCTTGTCGGGGAGCTGTTTTTT	CASSPGPTGLVGELFF
few	.	TRBJ1-2	TRBV28	TGTGCCAGCAGTTCGCGGGTAGGACGGGGTGTACTGGCTGGCTACACCTTC	CASSSRVGRGVLAGYTF
.	TRBD2	TRBJ2-1	TRBV5-1	TGCGCCAGCAGCCTGCCGAGAGCGGGAGGCAATGAGCAGTTCTTC	CASSLPRAGGNEQFF
.	TRBD1	TRBJ2-2	TRBV30	TGTGCCTGGAGGAGGACAGGGGCCGGGGAGCTGTTTTTT	CAWRRTGAGELFF
.	.	TRBJ2-2	TRBV10-3	TGTGCCATCAGTGAGTCGTCGCAGGGCATCACCGGGGAGCTGTTTTTT	CAISESSQGITGELFF
.	.	TRBJ1-5	TRBV5-6	TGTGCCAGCAGCTTGTCCGATCAGCCCCAGCATTTT	CASSLSDQPQHF
few	.	TRBJ2-5	TRBV7-6	TGTGCCAGCAGCCAACCTTACGCGCCGGTCGAAGAGACCCAGTACTTC	CASSQPYAPVEETQYF
.	.	TRBJ2-7	TRBV15	TGTGCCACAGGGGTTCGCGATACCTACGAGCAGTACTTC	CATGVRDTYEQYF
.	.	TRBJ2-1	TRBV2	TGTGCCAGCACCCCTGGGGGCGAGCAGTTCTTC	CASTPGGEQFF
.	TRBD1	TRBJ1-6	TRBV18	TGTGCCAGCTCACCTATTCCAGGGGGCTTTGATTCACCCCTCCACTTT	CASSPIPGGFDSPLHF
.	TRBD2	TRBJ2-5	TRBV28	TGTGCCAGCAGTTTATGGGGCCAGACTAGCGGCGAAGAGACCCAGTACTTC	CASSLWGQTSGEETQYF
.	TRBD1	TRBJ1-5	TRBV7-2	TGTGCCAGCAGCTTAGATTCGCAGAGGGGGCACCTCCAGCCCCAGCATTTT	CASSLDSQRGHLQPQHF
.	.	TRBJ2-3	TRBV27	TGTGCCAGCAGTCCACAGGCTCGCCAGAATACGCAGTATTTT	CASSPQARQNTQYF
.	.	TRBJ1-5	TRBV19	TGTGCCAGCTCTTGGGACACCGGGGTCGGGGGCAATCAGCCCCAGCATTTT	CASSWDTGVGGNQPQHF
.	.	TRBJ2-3	TRBV19	TGTGCCAGTAGTCGTCCAGGGATAAGCACAGATACGCAGTATTTT	CASSRPGISTDTQYF
few	.	TRBJ1-1	TRBV6-4	TGTGCCAGCGCCCACACAGTTTACACTGAAGCTTTCTTT	CASAHTVYTEAFF
.	TRBD2	TRBJ2-1	TRBV29-1	TGCAGCGTCACTAGCGGGAGGGCCAGAGCAGAGCAGTTCTTC	CSVTSGRARAEQFF
.	.	TRBJ1-4	TRBV19	TGTGCCAGTAGTTCCACACGGGGGGAAAAACTGTTTTTT	CASSSTRGEKLFF
.	.	TRBJ1-4	TRBV11-2	TGTGCCAGCAGCTCTAGCCGGGGTGAAAAACTGTTTTTT	CASSSSRGEKLFF
.	TRBD2	TRBJ2-6	TRBV5-1	TGCGCCAGCAGCTCGACCGGGACTATCCACTCTGGGGCCAACGTCCTGACTTTC	CASSSTGTIHSGANVLTF
.	.	TRBJ2-5	TRBV5-1	TGCGCCAGCAGCGTGGGCAGGGGCTCTCGAGAGACCCAGTACTTC	CASSVGRGSRETQYF
.	TRBD1	TRBJ2-1	TRBV27	TGTGCCAGCAGCGATGGGACAGGGGGGAGCAATGAGCAGTTCTTC	CASSDGTGGSNEQFF